Listed below are T cell receptor beta chains from one sample, sequenced in a study of OX40 agonist ivuxolimab in advanced cancers. Produced via immunoSEQ multiplex PCR; TCRdb's table is partial and in-frame only. The repertoire holds approximately 79,000 clones, 85% seen once, with roughly 3.1% in the top ten. This material consisted of CD4+ or CD8+ T cells sorted from blood, taken in a trial of the OX40 agonist ivuxolimab. The receptors were sampled from an adult with an advanced solid tumor such as melanoma, head and neck, liver or kidney cancer. The CDR3 runs from the conserved cysteine through the conserved F or W. D genes are given only for firm matches. Expanded clones are given a class, and other clones once, few, many or no size at all.

j_call v_call d_call clone_size cdr3_aa cdr3_nt
TRBJ2-7 TRBV7-7 TRBD1 . CASRVGGASSYEQYF TGTGCCAGCAGGGTAGGGGGCGCCAGCTCCTACGAGCAGTACTTC
TRBJ1-2 TRBV27 . . CASSLSIGEGYTF TGTGCCAGCAGTTTATCCATAGGGGAAGGCTACACCTTC
TRBJ1-6 TRBV11-2 TRBD1 . CASSPRDSGAGPLHF TGTGCCAGCAGCCCCCGGGACAGCGGTGCCGGGCCCCTCCACTTT
TRBJ1-2 TRBV30 . few CAWLGSHGYTF TGTGCCTGGCTTGGGTCACATGGCTACACCTTC
TRBJ2-2 TRBV29-1 TRBD1 . CSVQGVFTGELFF TGCAGCGTTCAGGGGGTCTTCACCGGGGAGCTGTTTTTT
TRBJ1-3 TRBV15 . once CATSRVRGTGNTIYF TGTGCCACCAGCAGAGTCCGGGGAACTGGAAACACCATATATTTT
TRBJ2-7 TRBV4-1 . . CASQPQGQKEQYF TGCGCCAGCCAACCTCAGGGACAAAAAGAGCAGTACTTC
TRBJ1-1 TRBV28 . . CASSEVRHEAFF TGTGCCAGCAGTGAGGTCAGGCACGAGGCTTTCTTT
TRBJ1-5 TRBV9 TRBD1 . CASSISDRGDQPQHF TGTGCCAGCAGCATTTCGGACAGGGGAGATCAGCCCCAGCATTTT
TRBJ2-7 TRBV28 . . CASSSPPRGVYEQYF TGTGCCAGCAGTAGCCCCCCGAGGGGAGTCTACGAGCAGTACTTC
TRBJ2-1 TRBV7-6 TRBD2 . CASSLGLAGGWEDEQFF TGTGCCAGCAGCTTAGGGCTAGCGGGAGGGTGGGAGGATGAGCAGTTCTTC
TRBJ2-5 TRBV7-9 . . CASSLGLPGTETQYF TGTGCCAGCAGCTTAGGTCTTCCGGGCACAGAGACCCAGTACTTC
TRBJ1-4 TRBV5-1 . . CASSLLARDSTNEKLFF TGCGCCAGCAGCTTGTTGGCGAGGGACTCAACTAATGAAAAACTGTTTTTT
TRBJ2-3 TRBV5-1 . . CASSLGSDTSTDTQYF TGCGCCAGCAGCTTGGGGTCCGATACTAGCACAGATACGCAGTATTTT
TRBJ1-3 TRBV6-1 . . CASTYGDFGSTIYF TGTGCCAGCACCTATGGGGACTTTGGAAGCACCATATATTTT
TRBJ1-1 TRBV27 . once CASRPREGVNTEAFF TGTGCCAGCAGGCCGAGGGAGGGGGTGAACACTGAAGCTTTCTTT
TRBJ1-3 TRBV15 . . CATSPRHEGNTIYF TGTGCCACCAGCCCCCGACACGAAGGAAACACCATATATTTT
TRBJ1-4 TRBV2 . . CASATTRNEKLFF TGTGCCAGCGCCACGACCCGAAATGAAAAACTGTTTTTT
TRBJ2-3 TRBV10-3 TRBD2 . CAISESGLIYF TGTGCCATCAGTGAGTCGGGACTAATATATTTT
TRBJ1-4 TRBV19 TRBD1 . CASRRTGVREKLFF TGTGCCAGTAGGCGGACAGGGGTTCGGGAAAAACTGTTTTTT
TRBJ1-1 TRBV5-1 . . CASSPGRLNTEAFF TGCGCCAGCAGCCCGGGACGGCTGAACACTGAAGCTTTCTTT
TRBJ2-7 TRBV2 . . CATGFRDLTREQYF TGTGCCACCGGGTTCCGGGACCTCACGCGGGAGCAGTACTTC
TRBJ1-1 TRBV7-3 . . CASSRLQGTEAFF TGTGCCAGCAGCCGACTCCAGGGCACTGAAGCTTTCTTT
TRBJ1-1 TRBV27 . . CASSLGGPTEAFF TGTGCCAGCAGTTTGGGAGGGCCCACTGAAGCTTTCTTT
TRBJ1-1 TRBV20-1 . few CSAYRVSEAFF TGCAGTGCTTACAGGGTCAGTGAAGCTTTCTTT
TRBJ2-7 TRBV4-3 TRBD2 . CASSQEAGDYYEQYF TGCGCCAGCAGCCAAGAGGCGGGGGACTACTACGAGCAGTACTTC
TRBJ2-1 TRBV7-2 . . CASSLGAGGMNEQFF TGTGCCAGCAGCTTGGGGGCAGGAGGGATGAATGAGCAGTTCTTC
TRBJ1-2 TRBV25-1 TRBD1 . CASSVRDRDLYGYTF TGTGCCAGCAGTGTCCGGGACAGGGACCTTTATGGCTACACCTTC
TRBJ1-5 TRBV19 . once CASSKKGGHLSNQPQHF TGCGCCAGTAGCAAAAAGGGGGGACACCTTAGCAATCAGCCCCAGCATTTT
TRBJ1-6 TRBV7-9 . . CASSYGRDSPLHF TGTGCCAGCAGCTACGGTCGGGATTCACCCCTCCACTTT
TRBJ1-2 TRBV10-3 TRBD1 . CAFASRGNYGYTF TGTGCCTTCGCCTCCAGGGGGAACTATGGCTACACCTTC
TRBJ1-1 TRBV10-3 TRBD1 . CATQGAGEAFF TGTGCCACCCAGGGGGCCGGTGAAGCTTTCTTT
TRBJ2-7 TRBV7-9 TRBD2 . CAISRKVRRELDEQYF TGTGCCATCAGCCGAAAAGTACGGCGGGAGCTGGACGAGCAGTACTTC
TRBJ1-1 TRBV20-1 . few CSAQGIREAFF TGCAGTGCCCAGGGGATCCGTGAAGCTTTCTTT
TRBJ1-2 TRBV7-2 . . CASSRRQQTMGYTF TGTGCCAGCAGCCGTAGACAACAAACTATGGGCTACACCTTC
TRBJ1-5 TRBV4-3 . . CASSQALPVRGSNQPQHF TGCGCCAGCAGCCAAGCCCTACCGGTCAGGGGTAGCAATCAGCCCCAGCATTTT
TRBJ1-1 TRBV7-9 . . CASSGDSLNTEAFF TGTGCCAGCAGCGGTGACAGTCTGAACACTGAAGCTTTCTTT
TRBJ2-1 TRBV6-6 . . CASSYSAFWDEQFF TGTGCCAGCAGTTACTCGGCCTTCTGGGATGAGCAGTTCTTC
TRBJ2-2 TRBV11-3 . once CASSLRVGQGTGELFF TGTGCCAGCAGCTTAAGAGTAGGGCAGGGGACCGGGGAGCTGTTTTTT